A single sample gave rise to the 14 T cell receptor beta chains below, sequenced in a study of OX40 agonist ivuxolimab in advanced cancers. Here immunoSEQ multiplex PCR was the method, and the copy in TCRdb shows in-frame clones only, minus some. The sample records roughly 59,000 clones, nearly 90% being singletons. The sample here was CD4+ or CD8+ T cells sorted from blood, taken in a trial of the OX40 agonist ivuxolimab. Receptors originate from an adult with an advanced solid tumor such as melanoma, head and neck, liver or kidney cancer.

This clone was observed a handful of times. The rearrangement links TRBV6-1 to TRBJ2-7; TRBD2 agrees at 9 bases. Germline V gives CDR1 MNHNS, CDR2 SASEGT. This CDR3 has 15 amino acids. Germline trimming cut 5 bases from V and 2 bases from J; bases unmatched to any gene: 7. The CDR3 region is CASSLQAGGPYEQYF. The CDR3 DNA sequence: TGTGCCAGCAGTCTACAGGCGGGGGGGCCCTACGAGCAGTACTTC.

V gene TRBV7-3 combines with J gene TRBJ2-1; D remains unclear. CDR1 SGHTA and CDR2 FQGTGA come from the germline V gene. This CDR3 has 13 residues. Trimming left V 4 bases short and J 5 bases short, with 9 bases between. The CDR3 nucleotides are TGTGCCAGCAGCTCCCTCGGCGACAATGAGCAGTTCTTC. This encodes CASSSLGDNEQFF.

The rearrangement joins TRBV19 to TRBJ1-5, with D hard to call. The V end lost 0 bases, the J end lost 2 bases, and 11 bases lay between the germline ends. There are 16 residues in the CDR3. Germline values: CDR1 LNHDA, CDR2 SQIVND (reference sequence). The CDR3 loop is CASSIELSVGNQPQHF. The DNA for the CDR3 is TGTGCCAGTAGTATAGAGCTCTCAGTGGGCAATCAGCCCCAGCATTTT.

This clone was seen a few times. The gene calls are TRBV2 and TRBJ1-3; D is possibly TRBD1 (6 bases). Trimming stripped 5 bases from V and 0 bases from J, with 11 bases between. Germline assignment: CDR1 SNHLY and CDR2 FYNNEI. The CDR3 has 15 residues. As DNA, the CDR3 is TGTGCCAGCAGTAGGGACAACCCCTCTGGAAACACCATATATTTT. It is translated as CASSRDNPSGNTIYF.

The chain uses TRBV7-9 and TRBJ1-4; D unclear. V gave up 8 bases and J gave up 4 bases, with 14 bases separating them. CDR1 and CDR2 (germline): SEHNR, FQNEAQ (reference sequence). CDR3 length: 14 amino acids. The CDR3 DNA reads TGTGCCAGCTCAGCCCTCCTTGTTAATGAAAAACTGTTTTTT. This encodes CASSALLVNEKLFF.

This sequence joins TRBV5-1 and TRBJ1-2; TRBD1 might be the D (5 bases). Germline V lookup: CDR1 SGHRS, CDR2 YFSETQ. The CDR3 length is 12 residues. V was pared by 4 bases and J by 7 bases, with 11 bases between. The CDR3 loop reads CASSGTGPGYTF. The CDR3 bases are TGCGCCAGCAGCGGGACTGGGCCTGGCTACACCTTC.

The rearrangement uses TRBV19 and TRBJ1-2; D is unclear. V shed 7 bases and J shed 6 bases, with 24 bases lying between them. Germline CDR1 and CDR2: LNHDA and SQIVND (reference sequence). The CDR3 covers 16 residues. Written as DNA, the CDR3 is TGTGCCAGTAAGGCCCAGCCCAATTGGAGCAGCGATGGCTACACCTTC. Translating it yields CASKAQPNWSSDGYTF.

The chain carries TRBV20-1 and TRBJ2-1, with no clear D. This CDR3 has 10 residues. The V gene's germline CDR1 is DFQATT and CDR2 SNEGSKA (reference sequence). Trimming pared 1 base from V and 7 bases from J, leaving 2 bases between. The CDR3 region has the DNA TGCAGTGCTAGAGTGAATGAGCAGTTCTTC. As protein: CSARVNEQFF.

This chain joins TRBV9 and TRBJ2-7; D gene ambiguous. The CDR3 is made up of 10 amino acids. Germline V gene data show CDR1 as SGDLS and CDR2 as YYNGEE. The V end was cut by 4 bases, the J end by 3 bases, with 2 bases between. In DNA, the CDR3 is TGTGCCAGCAGCCTCTACGAGCAGTACTTC. This gives the protein CASSLYEQYF. The variable domain in full, with the rest retrieved from reference TRBV9 and TRBJ2-7, is DSGVTQTPKHLITATGQRVTLRCSPRSGDLSVYWYQQSLDQGLQFLIQYYNGEERAKGNILERFSAQQFPDLHSELNLSSLELGDSALYFCASSLYEQYFGPGTRLTVT.

This clone was seen once. The chain uses TRBV5-4 and TRBJ2-5, with a weak D call TRBD2 (6 bases). Germline loops: CDR1 SGHNT, CDR2 YYREEE (reference sequence). Between the trimmed V and J ends, which lost 0 bases and 1 base, there was a span of 10 bases. The CDR3 extends over 15 amino acids. DNA of the CDR3: TGTGCCAGCAGCTTGGCCGGGAGAACCCAAGAGACCCAGTACTTC. Translating gives CASSLAGRTQETQYF.

The genes are TRBV29-1 and TRBJ2-5, with a possible D match to TRBD1 (5 bases). CDR1 and CDR2 (germline): SQVTM, ANQGSEA. V gave up 4 bases and J gave up 2 bases, with 14 bases separating them. CDR3 length: 14 amino acids. The CDR3 nucleotides read TGCAGCGTTGTGGGGCAGGGTACACAAGAGACCCAGTACTTC. Translating it yields CSVVGQGTQETQYF.

This clone was counted only a few times. The chain joins TRBV30 to TRBJ1-1, with D uncertain. CDR3 length: 12 residues. The germline V gene encodes CDR1 GTSNPN and CDR2 SVGIG (reference sequence). V lost 3 bases and J lost 8, with 13 bases in between. CDR3 amino acids: CAWRTRGGEAFF. In DNA form, the CDR3 reads TGTGCCTGGAGGACGCGGGGAGGCGAAGCTTTCTTT.

V and J are TRBV6-5 and TRBJ2-6; D might be TRBD2 (5 bases). Germline CDR1 MNHEY, CDR2 SVGAGI. This CDR3 spans 15 amino acids. V was trimmed by 8 bases and J by 0 bases, leaving 11 bases between them. This chain's CDR3 is CASRGLSSGANVLTF. The CDR3 DNA sequence: TGTGCCAGCCGAGGGTTAAGCTCTGGGGCCAACGTCCTGACTTTC.

The DNA for the CDR3 is TGTGCCAGCCGGAAGGGGCAGCAGCCCCAGCATTTT. Translated, it gives CASRKGQQPQHF. The gene calls are TRBV6-1 and TRBJ1-5, with D perhaps TRBD1 (5 bases). CDR1 is MNHNS, CDR2 SASEGT, per germline. This CDR3 contains 12 residues. V lost 8 bases, J lost 7 bases, and 12 bases lay in between.